This T cell receptor beta chain derives from a study of shared clonotypes between healthy human individuals (dated by TCRdb to the early 2020s). Regarding the study in general: Three men and two women, aged 18 to 49 years, made up the cohort. Between about 0.8 and 9 billion PBMCs per donor were obtained by leukapheresis. To increase sequencing depth and limit assay-specific biases, TCR repertoire library preparation and sequencing were carried out by different laboratories using diverse techniques. Per donor, three plates each were used for CD4 naive and CD4 memory, two for CD8 naive, and one for CD8 memory. To estimate repertoire size and how much clonotype sharing occurs between individuals, the study deeply sequenced the blood TCR repertoires of roughly 5 healthy adults. Overall study results and their limits: Only blood was sampled, and tissue TCR repertoires likely differ from those in blood. Pairwise subsampling indicated that sequencing depth was expected to affect the degree of clonotype sharing among donors. Sharing across a handful of donors was observed for about 5% of naive CD4, less than 4% of naive CD8, about 2.3% of memory CD4, and roughly 0.4% of memory CD8 clonotypes. Higher generation probabilities were observed for clonotypes shared by all four sorted-subset donors than for non-shared clonotypes. Estimated clonotype richness was generally larger for naive than for memory subsets. The genetic and exposure-history diversity represented was limited by the small number of donors. Rarefaction of sorted-subset datasets indicated incomplete sequencing despite the large sequencing depth.

As regards this clone: It has no known antigen specificity. No clone much larger than this one lies a single base away; base qualities are absent.

V and J are truncated by 0 bases and 2 bases respectively, leaving an intervening sequence of 8 bases. Counted from cysteine to phenylalanine, this CDR3 has 15 amino acids. CDR3 DNA is the only sequence kept; it has 45 bases, read in frame from the first base. CDR1 and CDR2, per the germline V gene, are LGHNA and YSLEER. Donors were healthy HIV-negative adults with no recently reported acute infections or vaccinations. Every donor was a Caucasian adult living in Nashville, Tennessee, USA. CD4+ T cells were enriched by magnetic negative selection, after which naive cells were positively selected on CD45RA and the negative fraction was taken as the memory subset. Blood was obtained by leukapheresis, after which PBMCs were separated by Ficoll-Histopaque density gradient centrifugation and cryopreserved in liquid nitrogen vapor phase. Purity and quantity of every magnetically sorted T cell population were checked by analytical flow cytometry. From each sorted fraction, genomic DNA was isolated and quantified by UV absorbance on a Nanodrop 2000c.

Using the deep immunoSEQ assay, multiplex PCR amplified TCR CDR3 regions from genomic DNA. For each cell subset, the extracted genomic DNA was distributed evenly across all wells of several immunoSEQ 96-well plates, and each plate served as one replicate. Each replicate PCR for sorted subsets received around 200 ng genomic DNA, equal to roughly 29,000 T cell genomes. The purified libraries were quantified using a Qubit 3.0 fluorometer, sized with a Bioanalyzer 2100, and then quantified again using the KAPA Library Quantification kit. Every immunoSEQ 96-well plate was sequenced on a separate single-read 150-cycle Illumina NextSeq 550 flow cell. The source study handled its data this way. Because only junctional sequences without quality scores were contained in the immunoSEQ output, filtering matching that applied to full-length reads could not be performed. Sequences were annotated with PyIR, a Python wrapper for IgBLAST v1.9, and V/J genes and CDR3 were assigned using IMGT germline references. Any read was removed if the V/J assignment was weak (E-value above 1e-6), the CDR3 was missing, or the read contained stop codons, out-of-frame junctions, or ambiguous translated residues. V3J clonotypes were defined as sequences sharing the same inferred V gene, J gene, and CDR3 amino acid sequence. Percentage overlap between repertoires was calculated by dividing the number of shared unique clonotypes by the size of the smaller repertoire. Three approaches were used to assess repertoire richness: RTK rarefaction, the Chao1 estimator, and Recon v2.1 estimates of unobserved clonotypes. OLGA was used to compute generation probabilities for all TCRbeta clonotypes that the gDNA method yielded from a few donors. As stored in TCRdb, this immuneACCESS dataset retains in-frame rearrangements with V and J assigned. A fraction of the clones does not appear; measured against another copy, unresolved V genes explain less than half of the discrepancy, and the remainder lacks a known reason. The D gene and trimming were derived from the DNA, and the V and J assignments and clone size from that table. For this sample the table gives 2,100,000 or so clones, of which almost 96% were detected only once. Around 0.13% of the sample goes to the ten largest clones.

The receptor's source is a man between 18 and 29 years old in good health. The sequenced material came from naive CD4+ T cells sorted from blood. The cell subset or site label on this specimen signifies: CD45RA+ positively selected. The sequence links TRBV4-3 to TRBJ1-5, with the D gene not clear enough to name. The CDR3 loop reads CASSQEAVGNQPQHF. The sequenced DNA: TGCGCCAGCAGCCAAGAAGCGGTAGGCAATCAGCCCCAGCATTTT.